These 30 T cell receptor beta chains were all obtained from the same sample, sequenced in a study of cytomegalovirus exposure and HLA in healthy donors. A multiplex PCR was run with 60 Vbeta primers and 13 Jbeta primers. The repertoire was sequenced with immunoSEQ multiplex PCR; TCRdb's copy has only in-frame clones and lacks some. The sample shows fewer than 150,000 clones, 60% to 85% of them seen only once. The specimen was PBMCs. The receptors come from a man aged 18 to 29 in good health and CMV-seronegative.

In this sample, this clone turned up once. The chain combines TRBV9 with TRBJ2-7, with unresolved D. The V gene's germline CDR1 is SGDLS and CDR2 YYNGEE. The ends were cut back, 4 bases at V and 5 bases at J, with 13 bases in the middle. This CDR3 region has 13 residues. For the CDR3, the DNA is TGTGCCAGCAGCTTTGGCCCAGCGAACGAGCAGTACTTC. Translated: CASSFGPANEQYF.

V usage is TRBV6-1 and J usage is TRBJ1-1, with a weak D call TRBD1 (5 bases). This CDR3 contains 14 residues. The germline CDR1 and CDR2 sequences are MNHNS and SASEGT. Trimming left V 1 base short and J 4 bases short, with 10 bases between. The CDR3 reads CASSEGGGSTEAFF. The CDR3 coding sequence is TGTGCCAGCAGTGAAGGGGGGGGGAGCACTGAAGCTTTCTTT.

This rearrangement joins TRBV28 to TRBJ2-5; TRBD1 aligns across 8 bases. The CDR3 consists of 18 residues. The germline V gene encodes CDR1 MDHEN and CDR2 SYDVKM. V shed 4 bases, J shed 3 bases, and the junction held 16 bases outside the gene matches. The CDR3 spells CASSSVGFRDRIKETQYF. CDR3 nucleotides: TGTGCCAGCAGTTCCGTGGGGTTCCGGGACAGGATAAAAGAGACCCAGTACTTC.

The rearrangement uses TRBV16 and TRBJ1-1, with D perhaps matching TRBD1 (5 bases). The germline gives CDR1 KGHSY, CDR2 FQNENV. This CDR3 has 14 residues. The V end was cut by 3 bases, the J end by 4 bases, with 12 bases between. CDR3 sequence: CASSHREESTEAFF. CDR3 sequence (DNA): TGTGCCAGCAGCCACAGGGAAGAGAGCACTGAAGCTTTCTTT.

The chain recombines TRBV5-1 with TRBJ2-7, with TRBD1 as a possible D gene (5 bases). In germline, CDR1 is SGHRS, CDR2 YFSETQ. This CDR3 contains 15 residues. Trimming removed 0 bases from V and 4 bases from J, with 14 bases in between. CDR3 loop: CASSLEQVSLYEQYF. The DNA of the CDR3 is TGCGCCAGCAGCTTGGAACAGGTATCCCTGTACGAGCAGTACTTC.

The CDR3 region has the DNA TGTGCCAGCACCCTCAGCGGGAGGGCCCGTAGCACAGATACGCAGTATTTT. As protein: CASTLSGRARSTDTQYF. This chain connects TRBV2 to TRBJ2-3; the match to TRBD2 covers 10 bases. This CDR3 contains 17 residues. V was clipped by 7 bases and J by 0 bases; unmatched bases: 10. From germline, CDR1 is SNHLY and CDR2 FYNNEI.

This clone was observed at least ten times. The V gene is TRBV6-5, the J gene TRBJ2-6; D possibly corresponds to TRBD1 (5 bases). The germline CDR1 and CDR2 sequences are MNHEY and SVGAGI. The V end lost 0 bases, the J end lost 15 bases, and 15 bases lay between the germline ends. This CDR3 is 14 amino acids long. In nucleotides, the CDR3 is TGTGCCAGCAGTTACTCGAGAACAGGCGGCGCCCTGACTTTC. Its protein is CASSYSRTGGALTF.

V gene TRBV7-9 combines with J gene TRBJ2-3, with D maybe TRBD2 (6 bases). Germline CDR1 is SEHNR and CDR2 is FQNEAQ (reference sequence). Trimming stripped 5 bases from V and 5 bases from J, with 14 bases between. CDR3 size: 14 residues. The CDR3 loop reads CASSPGVSGDTQYF. The CDR3 DNA follows: TGTGCCAGCAGCCCGGGAGTCTCGGGAGATACGCAGTATTTT.

The chain employs TRBV5-1 and TRBJ2-7; no firm D call. The germline V and J ends were trimmed by 1 base and 0 bases, with 11 bases remaining between them. Looked up from germline, CDR1 is SGHRS and CDR2 is YFSETQ. The length of the CDR3 is 15 residues. CDR3 amino acids: CASSLNYPDSYEQYF. The CDR3 region has the DNA TGCGCCAGCAGCTTGAACTACCCAGACTCCTACGAGCAGTACTTC.

The sample holds a few counts of this clone. The chain couples TRBV6-1 to TRBJ2-2; D is unclear. V lost 2 bases and J lost 6, with 7 bases in between. Germline CDR1 reads MNHNS; CDR2 reads SASEGT. This CDR3 comprises 13 residues. The DNA of the CDR3 is TGTGCCAGCAGTGAAAGACACTCCGGGGAGCTGTTTTTT. This encodes CASSERHSGELFF.

V usage is TRBV6-6 and J usage is TRBJ1-5, with D possibly matching TRBD1 (6 bases). The CDR3 is made up of 15 amino acids. With 0 bases removed from V and 4 bases from J, the gap between germline ends came to 10 bases. Germline V gene sequence: CDR1 MNHNY, CDR2 SVGAGI (reference sequence). The chain's CDR3 is CASSYSDSPNQPQHF. Written as DNA, the CDR3 is TGTGCCAGCAGTTACTCGGACAGCCCTAATCAGCCCCAGCATTTT.

This clone was observed a few times. The CDR3 region is CASSLESSGGTDTQYF. For the CDR3, the DNA is TGTGCCAGCAGCTTAGAATCTTCGGGGGGCACAGATACGCAGTATTTT. V is TRBV11-2 and J is TRBJ2-3, with D perhaps TRBD2 (6 bases). V shed 0 bases and J shed 1 base, with 11 bases lying between them. CDR3 length equals 16 residues. Germline CDR1 and CDR2: SGHAT and FQNNGV.

This chain connects TRBV9 to TRBJ1-2; 9 bases agree with TRBD1. Trimming at V came to 4 bases and at J to 2 bases, leaving 6 bases not matched to a gene. The CDR3 length is 15 residues. CDR1 and CDR2 (germline): SGDLS, YYNGEE. The CDR3: CASSRDRDGNYGYTF. The CDR3 DNA sequence: TGTGCCAGCAGCCGGGACAGGGATGGCAACTATGGCTACACCTTC. Supplemented by reference TRBV9 and TRBJ1-2, the full variable domain reads DSGVTQTPKHLITATGQRVTLRCSPRSGDLSVYWYQQSLDQGLQFLIQYYNGEERAKGNILERFSAQQFPDLHSELNLSSLELGDSALYFCASSRDRDGNYGYTFGSGTRLTVV.

The rearrangement uses TRBV6-1 and TRBJ2-3; 10 positions agree with TRBD2. CDR3 length: 17 amino acids. Trimming at V came to 1 base and at J to 4 bases, leaving 8 bases not matched to a gene. Germline values: CDR1 MNHNS, CDR2 SASEGT. The CDR3 DNA reads TGTGCCAGCAGTGAAGGGTCGCTACTAGCGGGATCAGATACGCAGTATTTT. Protein sequence: CASSEGSLLAGSDTQYF.

By proportion, this clone is medium-sized (0.01 to 0.1%). In the same sample, other DNA sequences code for this CDR3. The CDR3 reads CASSLGQGAYEQYF. CDR3 DNA sequence: TGTGCCAGCAGTCTGGGACAGGGGGCTTACGAGCAGTACTTC. The chain links TRBV27 to TRBJ2-7; the match to TRBD1 covers 12 bases. This CDR3 contains 14 residues. Germline V lookup: CDR1 MNHEY, CDR2 SMNVEV (reference sequence). J gave up 4 bases and V 5 bases, and 3 bases lay outside the gene matches.

This clone turned up a few times. V usage is TRBV5-6 and J usage is TRBJ2-7, with 9 bases that match TRBD1. This CDR3 spans 13 amino acids. Trimming at V came to 5 bases and at J to 10 bases, leaving 10 bases not matched to a gene. CDR1 is SGHDT, CDR2 YYEEEE, per germline. The CDR3 loop is CASRRDRAPSQYF. The CDR3 coding sequence is TGTGCCAGCAGAAGGGACAGGGCCCCCTCCCAGTACTTC.

The chain recombines TRBV9 with TRBJ1-1; D gene ambiguous. Trimming took off 4 bases at V and 0 bases at J, with 13 bases between the two ends. The CDR3 is made up of 15 amino acids. CDR1 is SGDLS, CDR2 YYNGEE, per germline. The CDR3 is CASSPLGYMNTEAFF. CDR3 bases: TGTGCCAGCAGCCCCCTGGGCTACATGAACACTGAAGCTTTCTTT. Together with reference TRBV9 and TRBJ1-1, the CDR3 gives the full variable domain: DSGVTQTPKHLITATGQRVTLRCSPRSGDLSVYWYQQSLDQGLQFLIQYYNGEERAKGNILERFSAQQFPDLHSELNLSSLELGDSALYFCASSPLGYMNTEAFFGQGTRLTVV.

Concerning this clone: A junction end diverges from the germline sequence, so it may reflect a read error. The chain has TRBV30 and TRBJ2-6; possible D gene TRBD2, 5 bases. Germline V CDR1 and CDR2: GTSNPN, SVGIG (reference sequence). This CDR3 has 13 residues. CDR3 region: CAGSGSGANVLTF. The CDR3 DNA sequence: TGTGCCGGGAGCGGCTCTGGGGCCAACGTCCTGACTTTC.

The gene calls are TRBV5-1 and TRBJ1-1, with D possibly matching TRBD1 (6 bases). This CDR3 region has 16 residues. Germline V gene lookup returns CDR1 SGHRS and CDR2 YFSETQ. V lost 7 bases, J lost 0 bases, and 19 bases lay in between. The chain's CDR3 is CASHLGGTNMNTEAFF. The CDR3 DNA follows: TGCGCCAGCCACCTGGGTGGGACAAACATGAACACTGAAGCTTTCTTT.

This clone came up once. The CDR3 nucleotides read TGTGCCAGCAGCTTAGTCGGAGTTGAGCAGTTCTTC. Residues: CASSLVGVEQFF. This chain joins TRBV7-9 and TRBJ2-1; no reliable D call. The ends were cut back, 1 base at V and 9 bases at J, with 7 bases in the middle. CDR1 SEHNR and CDR2 FQNEAQ come from the germline V gene (reference sequence). This CDR3 is 12 amino acids long.

The genes are TRBV11-2 and TRBJ1-2, with TRBD1 matching over 9 bases. This CDR3 comprises 13 residues. V lost 5 bases and J lost 9; bases outside the gene matches: 7. CDR1 SGHAT and CDR2 FQNNGV come from the germline V gene. CDR3 sequence (DNA): TGTGCCAGCAGCCGGGACAGGGTCATAAGCTACACCTTC. Translation: CASSRDRVISYTF.

This clone was seen just once. V usage is TRBV27 and J usage is TRBJ2-7, with TRBD1 identical over 11 bases. The CDR3 has 14 residues. Germline-derived CDR1 and CDR2 are MNHEY and SMNVEV (reference sequence). J lost 3 bases, V lost 4 bases, and 2 bases had no gene match. CDR3 sequence: CASSSGTGGYEQYF. CDR3 coding DNA: TGTGCCAGCAGTTCCGGGACAGGGGGCTACGAGCAGTACTTC.

The chain carries TRBV7-9 and TRBJ1-2; 7 bases match TRBD1. Germline V gives CDR1 SEHNR, CDR2 FQNEAQ (reference sequence). The V gene end was trimmed by 5 bases and the J gene end by 12 bases; junction bases not matched to a gene: 12. The length of the CDR3 is 13 residues. DNA for the CDR3: TGTGCCAGCAGCCCTACACAGGGGTCCGGTAACACCTTC. This sequence encodes CASSPTQGSGNTF.

J is TRBJ1-1 and V is TRBV2; D is uncertain. Trimming removed 0 bases from V and 6 bases from J, with 14 bases in between. There are 15 residues in the CDR3. Germline CDR1 and CDR2: SNHLY and FYNNEI. This CDR3 is CASSEALWEVAEAFF. CDR3 nucleotide sequence: TGTGCCAGCAGTGAAGCGCTTTGGGAGGTGGCTGAAGCTTTCTTT.

The chain links TRBV6-4 to TRBJ2-7; D may be TRBD2 (6 bases). V gave up 6 bases and J gave up 1 base, with 34 bases separating them. Germline V gene sequence: CDR1 MRHNA, CDR2 SNTAGT. This CDR3 has 21 residues. CDR3 coding DNA: TGTGCCAGCAGGGACGTGGGGCCAACGGGACTGTCAAAAGGTGAGTCCTACGAGCAGTACTTC. It encodes CASRDVGPTGLSKGESYEQYF.

The sample holds a few counts of this clone. This chain links TRBV19 with TRBJ1-5, with 9 bases that match TRBD1. In germline, CDR1 is LNHDA, CDR2 SQIVND (reference sequence). V was pared by 6 bases and J by 0 bases, with 3 bases of the junction left unmatched. CDR3 length: 15 amino acids. CDR3 nucleotides: TGTGCCAGTAGGACAGGGGGTTATAGCAATCAGCCCCAGCATTTT. Translated: CASRTGGYSNQPQHF.

The table lists this clone with a few counts. The rearrangement joins TRBV7-9 to TRBJ1-1, with D possibly matching TRBD1 (6 bases). Trimming removed 9 bases at V and 11 bases at J, with 13 bases between. Germline CDR1 reads SEHNR; CDR2 reads FQNEAQ (reference sequence). The CDR3 contains 10 residues. CDR3 in amino acids: CASAGGHAFF. CDR3 DNA sequence: TGTGCCAGTGCCGGGGGGCACGCTTTCTTT.

The chain couples TRBV19 to TRBJ1-1; D not resolved. Germline values: CDR1 LNHDA, CDR2 SQIVND (reference sequence). With 1 base removed from V and 2 bases from J, the gap between germline ends came to 14 bases. The CDR3 totals 16 residues. Here the CDR3 DNA reads TGTGCCAGTAGTATAGGAGTCGGAAGACAAAACACTGAAGCTTTCTTT. It codes for CASSIGVGRQNTEAFF.

V is TRBV28 and J is TRBJ2-2; possibly TRBD2 for D (6 bases). The CDR3 is 19 amino acids. The germline CDR1 and CDR2 sequences are MDHEN and SYDVKM. The ends were cut back, 5 bases at V and 0 bases at J, with 22 bases in the middle. CDR3 sequence (DNA): TGTGCCAGCAGTCTGCTCGGGACTCGCCCGTTCGCGAACACCGGGGAGCTGTTTTTT. The encoded protein is CASSLLGTRPFANTGELFF.

The chain joins TRBV6-5 to TRBJ2-7; 7 bases are shared with TRBD1. The V gene end was trimmed by 5 bases and the J gene end by 2 bases; junction bases not matched to a gene: 6. CDR3 length: 14 residues. The germline CDR1 and CDR2 sequences are MNHEY and SVGAGI. CDR3 sequence reads: CASSDRDRTYEQYF. CDR3 DNA: TGTGCCAGCAGTGACCGGGACAGAACCTACGAGCAGTACTTC.